A selection of T cell receptor beta chains follows, all from one sample in a study of T cell responses to AZD1222 COVID-19 vaccine. Clones were read by immunoSEQ multiplex PCR, and TCRdb kept only the in-frame ones, dropping some. The sample yields about 220,000 clones, about 92% seen once. This material consisted of peripheral blood, taken on day 0 of MenACWY control vaccination. These receptor sequences come from an adult in good health. Each CDR3 is given with its conserved first and last residue. A D gene is named only where the DNA matches it firmly. The size field is filled for only some rows; it gives once, few, many or a size class.

J gene | clone size | V gene | D gene | CDR3 DNA | CDR3 protein
TRBJ1-5 | . | TRBV28 | . | TGTGCCAGCAGTCTGATCCAGAGGGAGGAGCCCCAGCATTTT | CASSLIQREEPQHF
TRBJ1-2 | . | TRBV3-1/TRBV3-2 | . | TGTGCCAGCAGCCAACCTCGGCCCGGCCACAACTATGGCTACACCTTC | CASSQPRPGHNYGYTF
TRBJ1-5 | . | TRBV19 | TRBD1 | TGTGCCAGTAGCATAGTAGGGGGCAAGGGGAGGCCCCAGCATTTT | CASSIVGGKGRPQHF
TRBJ1-2 | . | TRBV11-2 | . | TGTGCCAGCAGCTTAGGCAGCATTAACTATGGCTACACCTTC | CASSLGSINYGYTF
TRBJ1-5 | . | TRBV19 | . | TGTGCCAGTAGTCCCCCGGGGCTGCGCCGCAATCAGCCCCAGCATTTT | CASSPPGLRRNQPQHF
TRBJ1-1 | . | TRBV18 | . | TGTGCCAGCTCACCCAGCGGCGTGAACACTGAAGCTTTCTTT | CASSPSGVNTEAFF
TRBJ2-1 | . | TRBV25-1 | . | TGTGCCAGCAGTGATGAAGTGGCGGGATCCCACAATGAGCAGTTCTTC | CASSDEVAGSHNEQFF
TRBJ2-2 | . | TRBV13 | . | TGTGCCAGCAGCCCCTGGGAGGTGCACACCGGGGAGCTGTTTTTT | CASSPWEVHTGELFF
TRBJ2-2 | . | TRBV6-5 | . | TGTGCCAGCAGCAAGACTAAGATGAACACCGGGGAGCTGTTTTTT | CASSKTKMNTGELFF
TRBJ1-2 | . | TRBV28 | . | TGTGCCAGCAAGCCCCTGACCTATGGCTACACCTTC | CASKPLTYGYTF
TRBJ1-2 | once | TRBV7-9 | . | TGTGCCAGCAGCTTTGGCGGGGCAGTCCGCTCCCTGGGCTACACCTTC | CASSFGGAVRSLGYTF
TRBJ1-3 | . | TRBV9 | . | TGTGCCAGCAGCCCCAGGGGAAACACCATATATTTT | CASSPRGNTIYF
TRBJ2-5 | . | TRBV6-2/TRBV6-3 | TRBD2 | TGTGCCAGCAGTTACTTCCGGGGGGGCCGGGAGACCCAGTACTTC | CASSYFRGGRETQYF
TRBJ2-1 | . | TRBV11-3 | TRBD2 | TGTGCCAGCAGCTTAATTAGCGGGGGTGCATCCTACAATGAGCAGTTCTTC | CASSLISGGASYNEQFF
TRBJ1-1 | once | TRBV6-1 | . | TGTGCCAGCAGTGAAGGAGGAACTGAAGCTTTCTTT | CASSEGGTEAFF
TRBJ2-1 | . | TRBV7-8 | TRBD1 | TGTGCCAGCAGCCCTCACCCGGACAGGGGGACATACAATGAGCAGTTCTTC | CASSPHPDRGTYNEQFF
TRBJ2-5 | . | TRBV6-5 | . | TGTGCCAGCAGTCGTACCCCCAAATACGAGACCCAGTACTTC | CASSRTPKYETQYF
TRBJ2-2 | . | TRBV4-1 | . | TGCGCCAGCAGCCAATTTTCCGGGGAGCTGTTTTTT | CASSQFSGELFF
TRBJ1-6 | . | TRBV4-2 | . | TGTGCCAGCAGCCAACGAACCCCCACAGGAAGGTTAGGCTCCTATAATTCACCCCTCCACTTT | CASSQRTPTGRLGSYNSPLHF
TRBJ1-1 | . | TRBV5-5 | . | TGTGCCAGCAGCCCCCCGAACGGGAACACTGAAGCTTTCTTT | CASSPPNGNTEAFF